Following are 24 T cell receptor beta chains from one sample sequenced in a study of cytotoxic CD8 clonotypes in ibrutinib-treated CLL. Repertoires were generated with immunoSEQ multiplex PCR, while TCRdb's copy carries only in-frame clones and drops some. The sample has around 150,000 clones, about 84% seen once. Sequenced here: PBMCs, sampled after 36 months of ibrutinib treatment. These receptors originate from a human donor with chronic lymphocytic leukemia.

The rearrangement joins TRBV11-2 to TRBJ2-3; 9 bases line up with TRBD1. Germline CDR1 SGHAT, CDR2 FQNNGV. CDR3 length: 16 residues. Trimming at V came to 1 base and at J to 6 bases, leaving 8 bases not matched to a gene. The CDR3 is CASSLAGGQGYDTQYF. CDR3 coding DNA: TGTGCCAGCAGCTTAGCCGGGGGACAGGGATACGATACGCAGTATTTT.

The chain carries TRBV10-3 and TRBJ1-5; D is perhaps TRBD1 (6 bases). This CDR3 is 18 amino acids long. V was shortened by 0 bases and J by 6 bases, with 21 bases between the two germline ends. Germline CDR1 reads ENHRY; CDR2 reads SYGVKD. The CDR3 is CAISESMGYDRSGQPQHF. For the CDR3, the DNA is TGTGCCATCAGTGAGTCGATGGGCTATGACAGGTCGGGTCAGCCCCAGCATTTT.

The J gene is TRBJ2-3, the V gene TRBV4-1; D assignment may be TRBD1 or TRBD2 (6 bases each). The CDR3 consists of 14 residues. From germline, CDR1 is MGHRA and CDR2 YSYEKL. V lost 7 bases and J lost 2, with 13 bases in between. This chain's CDR3 is CASNGGHLTDTQYF. Here the CDR3 DNA reads TGCGCCAGCAATGGGGGGCACCTCACAGATACGCAGTATTTT.

The gene calls are TRBV7-9 and TRBJ2-1; tentatively, D is TRBD1 (6 bases). The CDR3 length is 12 residues. Germline V gene sequence: CDR1 SEHNR, CDR2 FQNEAQ (reference sequence). V was pared by 5 bases and J by 8 bases, with 10 bases between. The CDR3 is CASSHRADEQFF. The CDR3 DNA sequence: TGTGCCAGCAGCCACAGGGCCGATGAGCAGTTCTTC.

The sample holds a few counts of this clone. The gene calls are TRBV7-9 and TRBJ1-4; 11 bases line up with TRBD1. There are 15 residues in the CDR3. V dropped 5 bases and J dropped 7; count of bases not matched to a gene: 6. Germline CDR1 is SEHNR and CDR2 is FQNEAQ (reference sequence). In DNA form, the CDR3 reads TGTGCCAGCAGCCCGGGACAGGGGGTCGGTGAAAAACTGTTTTTT. This codes for CASSPGQGVGEKLFF.

J is TRBJ2-1 and V is TRBV10-3; tentatively, D is TRBD2 (5 bases). From germline, CDR1 is ENHRY and CDR2 SYGVKD. With 3 bases removed from V and 7 bases from J, the gap between germline ends came to 13 bases. CDR3 size: 14 residues. The CDR3 is CAISDHLSGNEQFF. The CDR3 bases are TGTGCCATCAGTGACCACTTAAGCGGTAATGAGCAGTTCTTC.

The chain couples TRBV7-9 to TRBJ2-1; D gene ambiguous. Germline values: CDR1 SEHNR, CDR2 FQNEAQ (reference sequence). The CDR3 runs 16 residues. Trimming left V 8 bases short and J 0 bases short, with 17 bases between. CDR3 nucleotide sequence: TGTGCCAGCTCCGGGTTAGTCTTGAGCTCCTACAATGAGCAGTTCTTC. This encodes CASSGLVLSSYNEQFF.

V usage is TRBV11-2 and J usage is TRBJ1-4, with 9 bases lining up with TRBD1. The V and J ends lost 5 bases and 16 bases, in that order; junction bases with no gene match: 17. CDR3 length: 15 amino acids. Germline V gene lookup returns CDR1 SGHAT and CDR2 FQNNGV. The DNA for the CDR3 is TGTGCCAGCAGCCCGGACAGGGGACGGGTGGGGCTAGGGTTTTTT. Translating gives CASSPDRGRVGLGFF.

This clone was detected only a few times. V and J are TRBV19 and TRBJ1-2, with a tentative D call TRBD1 (5 bases). Trimming stripped 6 bases from V and 1 base from J, with 6 bases between. The germline V gene has CDR1 LNHDA and CDR2 SQIVND (reference sequence). The CDR3 runs to 12 residues. The CDR3, as DNA: TGTGCCAGTAGGACAGATAACTATGGCTACACCTTC. The encoded protein is CASRTDNYGYTF.

V and J are TRBV6-1 and TRBJ2-3; 11 positions match TRBD2. This CDR3 spans 17 amino acids. Unmatched junction bases numbered 8, after V lost 2 bases and J lost 4 bases. Germline V CDR1 and CDR2: MNHNS, SASEGT. The CDR3 reads CASSELILAGVPDTQYF. In DNA, the CDR3 is TGTGCCAGCAGTGAATTGATACTAGCGGGAGTACCAGATACGCAGTATTTT.

The chain recombines TRBV19 with TRBJ2-5; D possibly corresponds to TRBD1 (5 bases). V lost 2 bases, J lost 3 bases, and 7 bases lay in between. Germline V gene lookup returns CDR1 LNHDA and CDR2 SQIVND (reference sequence). The CDR3 runs to 13 residues. The CDR3 here is CASSISREETQYF. The CDR3 bases are TGTGCCAGTAGTATATCCAGGGAAGAGACCCAGTACTTC.

V gene TRBV9 combines with J gene TRBJ2-7; D is unresolved. Trimming stripped 4 bases from V and 4 bases from J, with 12 bases between. Germline V gives CDR1 SGDLS, CDR2 YYNGEE. This CDR3 is built from 13 residues. Here the CDR3 reads CASSSLLGYEQYF. In DNA, the CDR3 is TGTGCCAGCAGCTCTCTTCTGGGTTACGAGCAGTACTTC.

V is TRBV4-2 and J is TRBJ2-1, with TRBD2 identical over 9 bases. This CDR3 is 11 amino acids long. J was trimmed by 15 bases and V by 5 bases; bases with no gene match: 5. Per germline, CDR1 LGHNA and CDR2 YNFKEQ. CDR3 residues: CASSGAGGPFF. In DNA, the CDR3 is TGTGCCAGCAGCGGCGCGGGAGGGCCGTTCTTC.

This chain connects TRBV5-1 to TRBJ2-7; the D is unclear. Germline CDR1 SGHRS, CDR2 YFSETQ. Deletions cut 4 bases from V and 0 bases from J, with 14 bases between. The length of the CDR3 is 15 residues. CDR3 in DNA: TGCGCCAGCAGCCCAAATACAGTCTACTCCTACGAGCAGTACTTC. Translating it yields CASSPNTVYSYEQYF. Using reference TRBV5-1 and TRBJ2-7 for the parts outside the CDR3, the full variable domain is KAGVTQTPRYLIKTRGQQVTLSCSPISGHRSVSWYQQTPGQGLQFLFEYFSETQRNKGNFPGRFSGRQFSNSRSEMNVSTLELGDSALYLCASSPNTVYSYEQYFGPGTRLTVT.

This clone appeared a few times. This chain links TRBV28 with TRBJ1-1, with a possible D match to TRBD1 (6 bases). Germline lookup yields CDR1 MDHEN and CDR2 SYDVKM. The CDR3 sequence is 17 residues long. Trimming removed 3 bases from V and 3 bases from J, with 20 bases in between. The DNA of the CDR3 is TGTGCCAGCAGTTTGGTGGGTGGGACAACTCTTCACACTGAAGCTTTCTTT. It codes for CASSLVGGTTLHTEAFF.

V gene TRBV11-2 combines with J gene TRBJ1-2; TRBD1 aligns across 7 bases. Germline assignment: CDR1 SGHAT and CDR2 FQNNGV. This CDR3 contains 12 residues. Unmatched junction bases numbered 5, after V lost 5 bases and J lost 8 bases. For the CDR3, the DNA is TGTGCCAGCAGCGCGACAGGGCCGGGCTACACCTTC. Translation: CASSATGPGYTF.

The chain carries TRBV27 and TRBJ2-3; a weak D match, TRBD1 (5 bases). The germline gives CDR1 MNHEY, CDR2 SMNVEV (reference sequence). The CDR3 loop spans 13 amino acids. The V end was cut by 5 bases, the J end by 4 bases, with 10 bases between. The CDR3 nucleotides are TGTGCCAGCAGTAGACAGTTTGCAGATACGCAGTATTTT. Its protein is CASSRQFADTQYF.

V and J are TRBV10-1 and TRBJ1-6, with 7 bases identical to TRBD1. Germline assignment: CDR1 WNHNN and CDR2 SYGVQD (reference sequence). The junction had 6 bases not matched to a gene; V was cut back by 6 bases and J by 7 bases. This CDR3 contains 14 residues. CDR3 DNA: TGCGCCAGCAGGGAACAGGGGCTGAATTCACCCCTCCACTTT. Translated: CASREQGLNSPLHF.

This clone was seen once. V usage is TRBV19 and J usage is TRBJ1-5; the D gene is possibly TRBD1 (5 bases). Germline CDR1 is LNHDA and CDR2 is SQIVND (reference sequence). The CDR3 contains 15 residues. V shed 3 bases and J shed 5 bases, with 14 bases lying between them. Here the CDR3 DNA reads TGTGCCAGTAGTATCGTGCTGGGGGTTTATCAGCCCCAGCATTTT. As protein: CASSIVLGVYQPQHF.

The chain recombines TRBV18 with TRBJ2-7; no firm D call. V was cut by 8 bases and J by 0 bases, with 14 bases left in between. The CDR3 totals 14 residues. Germline V gives CDR1 KGHSH, CDR2 LQKENI. In DNA, the CDR3 is TGTGCCAGCCGTCCCGGCCCCACCTCCTACGAGCAGTACTTC. Amino acids: CASRPGPTSYEQYF.

The chain links TRBV16 to TRBJ2-1; 9 positions match TRBD2. Germline V lookup: CDR1 KGHSY, CDR2 FQNENV. With V trimmed by 3 bases and J by 10 bases, 7 bases remained unmatched. This CDR3 contains 14 residues. The CDR3 DNA reads as TGTGCCAGCAGCCATTCCGGGACTAGCTTAGAGCAGTTCTTC. Amino acids: CASSHSGTSLEQFF.

This chain links TRBV6-5 with TRBJ2-3; D gene unclear. V was pared by 0 bases and J by 2 bases, with 12 bases between. Germline-derived CDR1 and CDR2 are MNHEY and SVGAGI. The CDR3 totals 16 residues. The CDR3, as DNA: TGTGCCAGCAGTTACTCTCTTGGGGATACCACAGATACGCAGTATTTT. This gives the protein CASSYSLGDTTDTQYF.

The rearrangement uses TRBV4-1 and TRBJ2-5; D is unresolved. The germline gives CDR1 MGHRA, CDR2 YSYEKL. V was pared by 0 bases and J by 7 bases, with 12 bases between. This CDR3 comprises 14 residues. The CDR3 coding sequence is TGCGCCAGCAGCCAAGATAGGGTGGAAGGGACCCAGTACTTC. This gives the protein CASSQDRVEGTQYF.

The rearrangement links TRBV6-5 to TRBJ2-7, with D possibly being TRBD1 (5 bases). The ends were cut back, 4 bases at V and 1 base at J, with 11 bases in the middle. Per germline, CDR1 MNHEY and CDR2 SVGAGI. CDR3 size: 14 residues. CDR3 DNA sequence: TGTGCCAGCAGTTTATCACCAGGGTCCTACGAGCAGTACTTC. Amino acid sequence: CASSLSPGSYEQYF.